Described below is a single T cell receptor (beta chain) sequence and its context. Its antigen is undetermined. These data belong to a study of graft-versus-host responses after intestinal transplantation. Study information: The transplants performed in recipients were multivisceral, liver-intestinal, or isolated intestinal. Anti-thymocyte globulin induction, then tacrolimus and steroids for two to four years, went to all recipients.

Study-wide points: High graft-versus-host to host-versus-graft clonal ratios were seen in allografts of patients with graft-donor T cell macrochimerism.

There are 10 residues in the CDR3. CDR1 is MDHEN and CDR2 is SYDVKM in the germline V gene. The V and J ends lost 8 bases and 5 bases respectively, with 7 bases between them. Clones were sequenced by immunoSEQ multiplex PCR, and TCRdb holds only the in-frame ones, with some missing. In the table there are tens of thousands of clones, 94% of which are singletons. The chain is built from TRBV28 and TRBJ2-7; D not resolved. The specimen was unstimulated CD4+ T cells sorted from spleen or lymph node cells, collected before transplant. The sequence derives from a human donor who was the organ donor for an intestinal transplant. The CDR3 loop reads CASSTHEQYF. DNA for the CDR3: TGTGCCAGCTCCACGCACGAGCAGTACTTC.